Listed below are T cell receptor beta chains from one sample, sequenced in a study of T cell changes during pregnancy in multiple sclerosis. Clones were sequenced by immunoSEQ multiplex PCR, and TCRdb holds only the in-frame ones, with some missing. The sample shows 70,000 to 95,000 clones, about 93% of them seen only once. The sample consisted of peripheral blood, taken after pregnancy. These receptor sequences come from a female donor in good health, enrolled as a control in a pregnancy study. Each CDR3 is given with its conserved first and last residue. D genes are given only for firm matches. A clone size is listed for some rows: how often the clone was seen (once, few, many), or a class if it is expanded.

clone_size: .; j_call: TRBJ2-1; v_call: TRBV14; d_call: TRBD1; cdr3_nt: TGTGCCAGCAGCCAGTGGTTAAACAGGGGTTCCTACAATGAGCAGTTCTTC; cdr3_aa: CASSQWLNRGSYNEQFF
clone_size: once; j_call: TRBJ2-3; v_call: TRBV10-2; d_call: TRBD2; cdr3_nt: TGCGCCCGCACTAGCGGGGGGGCCGTAGTGGGTCCCAAGAAGTCAGATACGCAGTATTTT; cdr3_aa: CARTSGGAVVGPKKSDTQYF
clone_size: .; j_call: TRBJ1-5; v_call: TRBV30; d_call: .; cdr3_nt: TGTGCCTGGAGTGTTTCAGGGGGCAATCAGCCCCAGCATTTT; cdr3_aa: CAWSVSGGNQPQHF
clone_size: .; j_call: TRBJ2-5; v_call: TRBV27; d_call: TRBD2; cdr3_nt: TGTGCCAGCAGTTTCCTTAGCGGGGGGGAGACCCAGTACTTC; cdr3_aa: CASSFLSGGETQYF
clone_size: .; j_call: TRBJ2-3; v_call: TRBV27; d_call: .; cdr3_nt: TGTGCCAGCAGCCCCCGTGAGAGGTGGGGCACGCAGTATTTT; cdr3_aa: CASSPRERWGTQYF
clone_size: .; j_call: TRBJ2-1; v_call: TRBV6-5; d_call: .; cdr3_nt: TGTGCCAGCAGTCCCCCAGGAACAGGCAATGAGCAGTTCTTC; cdr3_aa: CASSPPGTGNEQFF
clone_size: .; j_call: TRBJ2-7; v_call: TRBV7-9; d_call: TRBD2; cdr3_nt: TGTGCCAGCAGCTTAGTCGGGACTAGCGGATCCTACGAGCAGTACTTC; cdr3_aa: CASSLVGTSGSYEQYF
clone_size: .; j_call: TRBJ1-1; v_call: TRBV18; d_call: .; cdr3_nt: TGTGCCAGCTCACCACCCTCGGCGGTGATGAACACTGAAGCTTTCTTT; cdr3_aa: CASSPPSAVMNTEAFF
clone_size: .; j_call: TRBJ2-3; v_call: TRBV4-1; d_call: .; cdr3_nt: TGCGCCAGCAGCCAAGTGGGCGGGGCAGATACGCAGTATTTT; cdr3_aa: CASSQVGGADTQYF
clone_size: .; j_call: TRBJ1-1; v_call: TRBV7-9; d_call: TRBD1; cdr3_nt: TGTGCCAGCAGCTTAGAACCGCGGGACAGGGGTCCCTCTGGCACTGAAGCTTTCTTT; cdr3_aa: CASSLEPRDRGPSGTEAFF
clone_size: .; j_call: TRBJ2-1; v_call: TRBV7-2; d_call: .; cdr3_nt: TGTGCCAGCAGCTTTAGCCGAAACAATGAGCAGTTCTTC; cdr3_aa: CASSFSRNNEQFF
clone_size: .; j_call: TRBJ2-5; v_call: TRBV5-4; d_call: .; cdr3_nt: TGTGCCAGCAGCCAGTCTCCTACCCTAGGGGGTGAAGAGACCCAGTACTTC; cdr3_aa: CASSQSPTLGGEETQYF
clone_size: .; j_call: TRBJ2-1; v_call: TRBV5-6; d_call: .; cdr3_nt: TGTGCCAGCAGCTGGGGGCCGACAGGAGGCTCCTACAATGAGCAGTTCTTC; cdr3_aa: CASSWGPTGGSYNEQFF
clone_size: .; j_call: TRBJ2-3; v_call: TRBV6-5; d_call: TRBD2; cdr3_nt: TGTGCCAGCACTAGCGGGAGTAATACGCAGTATTTT; cdr3_aa: CASTSGSNTQYF
clone_size: .; j_call: TRBJ2-3; v_call: TRBV7-3; d_call: TRBD1; cdr3_nt: TGTGCCAGCAGCCTCTTAGGGACAGAAAGCACAGATACGCAGTATTTT; cdr3_aa: CASSLLGTESTDTQYF
clone_size: .; j_call: TRBJ2-5; v_call: TRBV6-5; d_call: .; cdr3_nt: TGTGCCAGCAGTTACTCGACAGGAAAGGGGACCCAGTACTTC; cdr3_aa: CASSYSTGKGTQYF
clone_size: .; j_call: TRBJ2-1; v_call: TRBV9; d_call: TRBD2; cdr3_nt: TGTGCCAGCAGTTCAAGACTAGCCTCGTCCTACAATGAGCAGTTCTTC; cdr3_aa: CASSSRLASSYNEQFF
clone_size: once; j_call: TRBJ2-7; v_call: TRBV11-2; d_call: .; cdr3_nt: TGTGCCAGCAGCCGGTCCGGACTTATAACTTACGAGCAGTACTTC; cdr3_aa: CASSRSGLITYEQYF
clone_size: .; j_call: TRBJ2-2; v_call: TRBV9; d_call: .; cdr3_nt: TGTGCCAGCAGCGTACAGGGCCCGACGAACACCGGGGAGCTGTTTTTT; cdr3_aa: CASSVQGPTNTGELFF